The T cell receptor (beta chain) described here comes from a study of OX40 agonist ivuxolimab in advanced cancers. Across the whole study: The patients received ivuxolimab by intravenous route every 2 weeks at 0.01 to 10 mg/kg.

This CDR3 is 14 amino acids long. Trimming took off 5 bases at V and 2 bases at J, with 12 bases between the two ends. Germline V gene sequence: CDR1 SGHNT, CDR2 YYREEE (reference sequence). Using immunoSEQ multiplex PCR, the repertoire was profiled, and TCRdb retains in-frame clones only, with some absent. The sample holds 11,000 to 15,000 clones; about 90% are singletons and the top ten take roughly 69%. Turning to this clone: Its antigen is not identified.

Overall study results and limits: The average count of expanded clones was higher among CD8+ T cells than among CD4+.

The rearrangement joins TRBV5-4 to TRBJ2-3; no clear D. The TCR originated in an adult with an advanced solid tumor such as melanoma, head and neck, liver or kidney cancer. Sequenced here: CD4+ or CD8+ T cells sorted from blood, sampled in a trial of the OX40 agonist ivuxolimab. The CDR3 DNA sequence: TGTGCCAGCAGTTATCGGGCCTTCACAGATACGCAGTATTTT. Amino acids: CASSYRAFTDTQYF.